This TCR beta chain was sequenced in a study of blood T cell repertoires in COVID-19. Germline V CDR1 and CDR2: LGHNA, YSLEER. The CDR3 has 18 residues. V was clipped by 0 bases and J by 0 bases, with 16 bases between them. Per the original methods: For nucleated cells, counts were estimated from reference gene primer amplification. Some clones are missing from TCRdb's copy, which holds only in-frame ones; the method was immunoSEQ multiplex PCR. V, J and clone size derive from that table, while D and trimming were established from the DNA sequence. The data contain approximately 120,000 clones, roughly 80% of them singletons.

Sequencing was performed on peripheral blood. The receptor's source is a woman in her sixties or seventies with acute or convalescent COVID-19. The chain has TRBV4-3 and TRBJ2-3, with D possibly being TRBD1 (6 bases). The CDR3 region has the DNA TGCGCCAGCAGCCAAGATGAGAAGGCAGGGGCTAGCACAGATACGCAGTATTTT. Amino acid sequence: CASSQDEKAGASTDTQYF.